This paragraph covers one T cell receptor beta chain sequence. Germline and junction disagree at one end, which may indicate a read error. Data came from immunoSEQ multiplex PCR; TCRdb stores just in-frame clones and leaves some out. The sample yields about 180,000 clones, approximately 85% seen once. The record originates from a study of blood T cell repertoires in COVID-19. The CDR3 contains 13 residues. CDR1 is SQVTM, CDR2 ANQGSEA, per germline. V usage is TRBV29-1 and J usage is TRBJ2-7; 7 bases fit TRBD1. The receptor was derived from a human donor with active or convalescent COVID-19. The donor label of this sample is uncertain. Sequenced material: peripheral blood. CDR3 in DNA: TGCAGCGTCGAAGCCGGGACAGCCTACGAGCAGTACTTC. Translation: CSVEAGTAYEQYF.